What follows are 16 T cell receptor beta chains derived from one specimen sequenced in a study of blood T cell repertoires in COVID-19. The table came from immunoSEQ multiplex PCR; TCRdb's copy has only in-frame clones and leaves some out. The top ten hold around 4.5% of the sample, which has some 110,000 clones, more than 75% seen once. Input material: peripheral blood. Every receptor here comes from a middle-aged man with acute or convalescent COVID-19.

This clone showed up just a few times. V and J are TRBV27 and TRBJ1-4; TRBD1 is a possible D gene (5 bases). From germline, CDR1 is MNHEY and CDR2 SMNVEV (reference sequence). The V end was cut by 3 bases, the J end by 7 bases, with 9 bases between. The CDR3 runs to 13 residues. The CDR3 region has the DNA TGTGCCAGCAGTTTCGCAGGGTTTGAAAAACTGTTTTTT. Its protein is CASSFAGFEKLFF.

The V call is TRBV2, the J call TRBJ1-4; 8 bases match TRBD1. The V gene's germline CDR1 is SNHLY and CDR2 FYNNEI. The length of the CDR3 is 15 residues. V shed 3 bases and J 10 bases; nucleotides not matched to a gene: 10. CDR3 residues: CASSDSGTGGGKLFF. The CDR3 coding sequence is TGTGCCAGCAGTGATTCCGGGACAGGAGGTGGAAAACTGTTTTTT. The variable domain in full, with the rest retrieved from reference TRBV2 and TRBJ1-4, is EPEVTQTPSHQVTQMGQEVILRCVPISNHLYFYWYRQILGQKVEFLVSFYNNEISEKSEIFDDQFSVERPDGSNFTLKIRSTKLEDSAMYFCASSDSGTGGGKLFFGSGTQLSVL.

The chain joins TRBV7-2 to TRBJ1-1; D is perhaps TRBD1 (5 bases). V lost 5 bases, J lost 6 bases, and 19 bases lay in between. The germline gives CDR1 SGHTA, CDR2 FQGNSA. CDR3 length: 15 amino acids. As DNA, the CDR3 is TGTGCCAGCAGCCCCCCGGGGGGGGGAGGCGCTGAAGCTTTCTTT. This gives the protein CASSPPGGGGAEAFF.

The chain uses TRBV9 and TRBJ1-6; 9 bases align to TRBD1. Per the germline V gene, CDR1 is SGDLS and CDR2 is YYNGEE. This CDR3 region has 16 residues. With V trimmed by 4 bases and J by 8 bases, 10 bases remained unmatched. The CDR3 protein is CASSLVAGTGYSPLHF. As DNA, the CDR3 is TGTGCCAGCAGCCTTGTGGCCGGGACAGGGTATTCACCCCTCCACTTT.

The chain recombines TRBV29-1 with TRBJ2-7; D may be TRBD2 (5 bases). From germline, CDR1 is SQVTM and CDR2 ANQGSEA. Trimming stripped 1 base from V and 0 bases from J, with 10 bases between. This CDR3 has 14 amino acids. As DNA, the CDR3 is TGCAGCGTTGAAGGAATTGGGAGCTCCTACGAGCAGTACTTC. Translated, it gives CSVEGIGSSYEQYF.

The rearrangement joins TRBV11-3 to TRBJ2-1; 15 bases align to TRBD2. The CDR3 contains 18 residues. V gave up 5 bases and J gave up 2 bases; unmatched junction bases: 7. Germline V gene sequence: CDR1 SGHNT, CDR2 YENEEA. CDR3 region: CASSRGLAGGDAYNEQFF. In nucleotides, the CDR3 is TGTGCCAGCAGCCGGGGACTAGCGGGAGGCGATGCCTACAATGAGCAGTTCTTC.

The gene calls are TRBV20-1 and TRBJ1-2, with D hard to call. The V gene lost 3 bases and the J gene lost 1 base, with 6 bases spanning the gap. Germline V lookup: CDR1 DFQATT, CDR2 SNEGSKA (reference sequence). The CDR3 consists of 12 residues. The CDR3 reads CSASERNYGYTF. The CDR3 coding sequence is TGCAGTGCTAGTGAGCGTAACTATGGCTACACCTTC.

This clone has only one observation. V and J are TRBV6-2 or TRBV6-3 and TRBJ2-7; 13 nucleotides agree with TRBD2. The CDR3 contains 16 residues. The junction had 7 bases not matched to a gene; V was cut back by 6 bases and J by 2 bases. Germline V gene data show CDR1 as MNHEY and CDR2 as SVGEGT. The CDR3 sequence is CASSHGTSGDPYEQYF. The CDR3 DNA is TGTGCCAGCAGCCATGGGACTAGCGGGGACCCCTACGAGCAGTACTTC.

The rearrangement joins TRBV6-5 to TRBJ1-5; D unclear. Germline CDR1 MNHEY, CDR2 SVGAGI. The CDR3 has 14 residues. The germline V and J ends were trimmed by 2 bases and 4 bases, with 9 bases remaining between them. The CDR3 is CASSYRGFNQPQHF. The CDR3 DNA follows: TGTGCCAGCAGTTACCGGGGTTTTAATCAGCCCCAGCATTTT.

The chain recombines TRBV6-1 with TRBJ2-1; 10 bases are a match to TRBD2. V was pared by 3 bases and J by 5 bases, with 7 bases of the junction left unmatched. The CDR3 is 16 residues long. Germline V gene sequence: CDR1 MNHNS, CDR2 SASEGT. Here the CDR3 reads CASSDLLAGPDNEQFF. CDR3 sequence (DNA): TGTGCCAGCAGTGACCTACTAGCGGGGCCCGACAATGAGCAGTTCTTC.

This clone is a singleton in its sample. The chain couples TRBV13 to TRBJ2-7; TRBD2 aligns across 13 bases. The germline V gene encodes CDR1 PRHDT and CDR2 FYEKMQ (reference sequence). With V trimmed by 3 bases and J by 2 bases, 1 base remained unmatched. This CDR3 contains 15 residues. For the CDR3, the DNA is TGTGCCAGCAGCTTTGGGACTAGCGGGGCCTACGAGCAGTACTTC. Residues: CASSFGTSGAYEQYF.

This chain links TRBV9 with TRBJ2-1, with D possibly being TRBD2 (6 bases). Germline V CDR1 and CDR2: SGDLS, YYNGEE. V shed 4 bases and J shed 5 bases, with 10 bases lying between them. The CDR3 is 13 amino acids. The CDR3 protein is CASSPTGDNEQFF. The CDR3 DNA sequence: TGTGCCAGCAGCCCCACGGGAGACAATGAGCAGTTCTTC.

The V call is TRBV2, the J call TRBJ1-2; perhaps TRBD1 as D (6 bases). The germline V and J ends were trimmed by 5 bases and 5 bases, with 24 bases remaining between them. The CDR3 is made up of 17 amino acids. Germline assignment: CDR1 SNHLY and CDR2 FYNNEI. CDR3 bases: TGTGCCAGCAGTCCGTCAGGATCAGGGGATCGGGTTTATGGCTACACCTTC. Its protein product is CASSPSGSGDRVYGYTF.

This clone came up once. The V and J genes are TRBV4-1 and TRBJ1-1; D perhaps matches TRBD1 (6 bases). Germline-derived CDR1 and CDR2 are MGHRA and YSYEKL. The CDR3 spans 11 residues. Between the trimmed V and J ends, which lost 4 bases and 11 bases, there was a span of 11 bases. CDR3 bases: TGCGCCAGCAGCCGAGGCGGGGGCGCTTTCTTT. Amino acids: CASSRGGGAFF.

The chain combines TRBV5-5 with TRBJ1-5; no definite D call. This CDR3 has 12 amino acids. From germline, CDR1 is SGHKS and CDR2 YYEKEE (reference sequence). The ends were cut back, 2 bases at V and 6 bases at J, with 6 bases in the middle. The CDR3 loop reads CASSFSGQPQHF. The CDR3 DNA reads as TGTGCCAGCAGCTTTAGTGGTCAGCCCCAGCATTTT.

The V gene is TRBV5-4, the J gene TRBJ1-6; possibly TRBD1 for D (5 bases). Trimming took off 0 bases at V and 8 bases at J, with 12 bases between the two ends. The CDR3 is made up of 15 amino acids. Germline V CDR1 and CDR2: SGHNT, YYREEE (reference sequence). CDR3 sequence reads: CASSLDKTGYSPLHF. DNA for the CDR3: TGTGCCAGCAGCTTGGATAAAACAGGCTATTCACCCCTCCACTTT.